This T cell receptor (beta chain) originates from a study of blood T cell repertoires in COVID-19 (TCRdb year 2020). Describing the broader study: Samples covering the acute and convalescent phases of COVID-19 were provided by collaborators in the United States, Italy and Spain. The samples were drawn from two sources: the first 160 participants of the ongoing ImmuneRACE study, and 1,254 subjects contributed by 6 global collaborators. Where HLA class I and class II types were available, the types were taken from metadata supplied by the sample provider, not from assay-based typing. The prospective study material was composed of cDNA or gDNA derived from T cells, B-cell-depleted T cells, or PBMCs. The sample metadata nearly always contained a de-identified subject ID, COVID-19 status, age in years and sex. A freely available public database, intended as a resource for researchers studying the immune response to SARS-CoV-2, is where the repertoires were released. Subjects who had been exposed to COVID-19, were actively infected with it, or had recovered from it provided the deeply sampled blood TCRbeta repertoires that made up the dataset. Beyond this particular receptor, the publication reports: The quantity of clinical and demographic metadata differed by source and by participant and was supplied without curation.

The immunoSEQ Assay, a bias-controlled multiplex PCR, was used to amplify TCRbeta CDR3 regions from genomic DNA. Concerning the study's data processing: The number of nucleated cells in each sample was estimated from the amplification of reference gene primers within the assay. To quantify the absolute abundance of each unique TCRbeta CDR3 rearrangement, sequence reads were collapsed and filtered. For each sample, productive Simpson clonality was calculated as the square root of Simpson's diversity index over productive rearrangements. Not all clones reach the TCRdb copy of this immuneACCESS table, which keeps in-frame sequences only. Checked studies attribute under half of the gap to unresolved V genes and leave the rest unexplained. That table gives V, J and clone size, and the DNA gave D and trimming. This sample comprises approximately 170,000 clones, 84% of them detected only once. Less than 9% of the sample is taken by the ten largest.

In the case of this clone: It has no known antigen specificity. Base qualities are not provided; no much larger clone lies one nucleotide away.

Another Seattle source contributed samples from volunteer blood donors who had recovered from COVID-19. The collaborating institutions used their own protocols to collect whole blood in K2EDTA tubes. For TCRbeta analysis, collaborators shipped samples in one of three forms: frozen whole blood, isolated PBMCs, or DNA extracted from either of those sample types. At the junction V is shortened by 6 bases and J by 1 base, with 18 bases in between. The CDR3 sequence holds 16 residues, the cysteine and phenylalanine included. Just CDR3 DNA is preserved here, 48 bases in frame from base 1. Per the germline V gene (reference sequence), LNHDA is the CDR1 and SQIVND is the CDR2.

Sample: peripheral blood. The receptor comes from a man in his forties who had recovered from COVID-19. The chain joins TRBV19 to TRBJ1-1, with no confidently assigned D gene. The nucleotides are TGTGCCAGTAGCACGTTTGGGCCGAAAGCGAACACTGAAGCTTTCTTT. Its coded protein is CASSTFGPKANTEAFF. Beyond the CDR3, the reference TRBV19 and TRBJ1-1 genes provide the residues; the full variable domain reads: DGGITQSPKYLFRKEGQNVTLSCEQNLNHDAMYWYRQDPGQGLRLIYYSQIVNDFQKGDIAEGYSVSREKKESFPLTVTSAQKNPTAFYLCASSTFGPKANTEAFFGQGTRLTVV.